A single TCR beta chain is shown here with its context. Its target is not known. Naive CD4+ T cells were purified with Tregs depleted by CD25. Findings and caveats of the study: Greatest tumor Treg TCR overlap was with tumor naive CD4+ cells. The larger-cohort validation was restricted to a single TCR beta V-J rearrangement rather than whole repertoires.

V was pared by 2 bases and J by 9 bases, with 9 bases of the junction left unmatched. Per germline, CDR1 LNHNV and CDR2 YYDKDF (reference sequence). The CDR3 consists of 15 residues. Semi-nested PCR with Nested Universal Primer A followed constant-region reverse priming of full-length variable regions. TCRdb re-derived calls from the 5' RACE reads in MiXCR, one entry per CDR3 protein. This table has under 35,000 distinct CDR3 sequences, approximately 30% appearing once. This TCR derives from a female donor with breast cancer. Sequenced sample: naive CD4+ T cells sorted from a lymph node. Subset described: naive CD4+ T cells, CD4+CD45RA+CD25-. The rearrangement joins TRBV15 to TRBJ2-1; 8 bases map to TRBD2. This chain's CDR3 is CATSRCQNGGGEQFF. In DNA form, the CDR3 reads TGTGCCACCAGCAGATGCCAAAACGGGGGGGGTGAGCAGTTCTTC.